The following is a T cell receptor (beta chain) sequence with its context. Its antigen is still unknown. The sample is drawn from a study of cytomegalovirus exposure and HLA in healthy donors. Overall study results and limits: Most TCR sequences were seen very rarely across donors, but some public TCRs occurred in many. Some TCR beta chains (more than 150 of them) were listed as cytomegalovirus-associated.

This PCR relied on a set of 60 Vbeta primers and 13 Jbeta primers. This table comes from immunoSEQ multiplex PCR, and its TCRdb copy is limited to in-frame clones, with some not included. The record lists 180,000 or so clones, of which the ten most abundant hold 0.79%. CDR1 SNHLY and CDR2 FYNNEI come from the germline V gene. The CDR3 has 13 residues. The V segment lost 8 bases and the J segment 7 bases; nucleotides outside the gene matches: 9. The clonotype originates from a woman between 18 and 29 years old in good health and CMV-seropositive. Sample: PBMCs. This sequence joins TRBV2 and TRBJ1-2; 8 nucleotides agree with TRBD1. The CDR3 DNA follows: TGTGCCAGCGTGGGGCAGGGGGCGTCTGGCTACACCTTC. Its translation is CASVGQGASGYTF.